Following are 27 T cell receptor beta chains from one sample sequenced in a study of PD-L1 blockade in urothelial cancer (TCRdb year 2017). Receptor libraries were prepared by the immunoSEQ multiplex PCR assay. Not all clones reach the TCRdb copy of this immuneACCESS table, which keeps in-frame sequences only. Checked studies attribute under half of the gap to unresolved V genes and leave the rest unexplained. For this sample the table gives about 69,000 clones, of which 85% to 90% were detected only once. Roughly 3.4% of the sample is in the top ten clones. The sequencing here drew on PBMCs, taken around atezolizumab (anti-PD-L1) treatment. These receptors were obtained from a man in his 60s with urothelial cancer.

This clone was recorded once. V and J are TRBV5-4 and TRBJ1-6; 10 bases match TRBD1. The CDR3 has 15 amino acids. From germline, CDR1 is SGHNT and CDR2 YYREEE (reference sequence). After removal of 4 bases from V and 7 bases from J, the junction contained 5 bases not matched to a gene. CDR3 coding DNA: TGTGCCAGCAGCCTAAGGGACAGGGGCAATTCACCCCTCCACTTT. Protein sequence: CASSLRDRGNSPLHF.

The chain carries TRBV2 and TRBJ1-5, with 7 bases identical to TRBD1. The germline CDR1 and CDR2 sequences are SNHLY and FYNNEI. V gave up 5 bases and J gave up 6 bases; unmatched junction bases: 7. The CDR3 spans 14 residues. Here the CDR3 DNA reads TGTGCCAGCAGTCAGGACAGGCGCAGTCAGCCCCAGCATTTT. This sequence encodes CASSQDRRSQPQHF.

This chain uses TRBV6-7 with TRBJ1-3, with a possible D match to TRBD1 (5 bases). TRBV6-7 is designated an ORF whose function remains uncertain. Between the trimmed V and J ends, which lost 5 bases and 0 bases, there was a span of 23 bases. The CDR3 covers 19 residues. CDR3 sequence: CASSTPHNGTSLSGNTIYF. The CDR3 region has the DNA TGTGCCAGCAGTACCCCTCACAACGGGACTTCACTCTCTGGAAACACCATATATTTT.

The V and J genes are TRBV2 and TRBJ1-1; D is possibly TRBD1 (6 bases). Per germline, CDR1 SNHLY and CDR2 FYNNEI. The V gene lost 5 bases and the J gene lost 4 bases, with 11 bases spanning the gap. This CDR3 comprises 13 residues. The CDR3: CASSLQGSTEAFF. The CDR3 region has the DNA TGTGCCAGCAGTCTTCAGGGGTCCACTGAAGCTTTCTTT.

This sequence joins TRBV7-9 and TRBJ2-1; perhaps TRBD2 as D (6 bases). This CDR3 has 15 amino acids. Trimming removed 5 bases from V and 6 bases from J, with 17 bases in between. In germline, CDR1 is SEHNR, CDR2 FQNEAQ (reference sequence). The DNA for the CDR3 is TGTGCCAGCAGCAACCCCGCCGGACTAACCAATGAGCAGTTCTTC. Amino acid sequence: CASSNPAGLTNEQFF.

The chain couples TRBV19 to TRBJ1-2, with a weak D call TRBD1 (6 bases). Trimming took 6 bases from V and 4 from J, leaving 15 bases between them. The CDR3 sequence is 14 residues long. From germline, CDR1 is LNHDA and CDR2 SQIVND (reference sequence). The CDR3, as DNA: TGTGCCAGTAGAAGCCTAGGGGGTTCCTATGGCTACACCTTC. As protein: CASRSLGGSYGYTF.

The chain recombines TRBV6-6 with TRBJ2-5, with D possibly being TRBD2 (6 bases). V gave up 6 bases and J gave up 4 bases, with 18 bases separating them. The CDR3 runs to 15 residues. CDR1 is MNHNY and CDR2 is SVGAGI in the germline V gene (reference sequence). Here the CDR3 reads CASSYQGGERETQYF. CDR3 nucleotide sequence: TGTGCCAGCAGCTACCAGGGCGGGGAGCGAGAGACCCAGTACTTC.

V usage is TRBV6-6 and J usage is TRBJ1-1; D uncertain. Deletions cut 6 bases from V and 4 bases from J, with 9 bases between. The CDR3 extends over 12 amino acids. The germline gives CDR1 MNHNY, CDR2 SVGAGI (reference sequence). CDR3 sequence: CASRKEGTEAFF. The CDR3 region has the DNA TGTGCCAGCAGAAAAGAGGGCACTGAAGCTTTCTTT.

CDR3 loop: CASSLGQGVLSNTEAFF. CDR3 DNA sequence: TGCGCCAGCAGCTTGGGACAGGGGGTCCTCTCAAACACTGAAGCTTTCTTT. The chain recombines TRBV5-1 with TRBJ1-1; 9 bases match TRBD1. The length of the CDR3 is 17 residues. Trimming took 0 bases from V and 2 from J; bases not matched to a gene: 8. CDR1 and CDR2 from the germline V gene are SGHRS and YFSETQ. The full variable domain, with the rest looked up from reference TRBV5-1 and TRBJ1-1, is KAGVTQTPRYLIKTRGQQVTLSCSPISGHRSVSWYQQTPGQGLQFLFEYFSETQRNKGNFPGRFSGRQFSNSRSEMNVSTLELGDSALYLCASSLGQGVLSNTEAFFGQGTRLTVV.

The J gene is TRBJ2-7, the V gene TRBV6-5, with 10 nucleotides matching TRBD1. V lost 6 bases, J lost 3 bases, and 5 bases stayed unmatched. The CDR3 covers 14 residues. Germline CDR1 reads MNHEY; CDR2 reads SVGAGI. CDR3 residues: CASRTDRGHYEQYF. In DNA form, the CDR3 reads TGTGCCAGCAGGACCGACAGGGGGCACTACGAGCAGTACTTC.

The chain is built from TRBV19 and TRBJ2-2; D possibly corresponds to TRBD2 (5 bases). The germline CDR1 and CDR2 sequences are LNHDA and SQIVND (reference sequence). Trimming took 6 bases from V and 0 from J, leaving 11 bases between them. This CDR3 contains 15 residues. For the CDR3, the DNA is TGTGCCAGTAGGCCACGGACTTCGAACACCGGGGAGCTGTTTTTT. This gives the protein CASRPRTSNTGELFF.

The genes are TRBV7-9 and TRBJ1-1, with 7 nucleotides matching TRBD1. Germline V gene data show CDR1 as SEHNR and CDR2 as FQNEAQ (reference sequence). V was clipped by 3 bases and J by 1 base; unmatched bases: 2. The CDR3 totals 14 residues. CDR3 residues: CASSFQGENTEAFF. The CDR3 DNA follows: TGTGCCAGCAGCTTCCAGGGGGAGAACACTGAAGCTTTCTTT. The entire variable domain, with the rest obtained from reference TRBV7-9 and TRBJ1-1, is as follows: DTGVSQNPRHKITKRGQNVTFRCDPISEHNRLYWYRQTLGQGPEFLTYFQNEAQLEKSRLLSDRFSAERPKGSFSTLEIQRTEQGDSAMYLCASSFQGENTEAFFGQGTRLTVV.

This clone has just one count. The DNA for the CDR3 is TGTGCCAGCAGCTTAGCGTTAAGGGGAGAGACCCAGTACTTC. This gives the protein CASSLALRGETQYF. The V gene is TRBV7-9, the J gene TRBJ2-5, with TRBD1 as a possible D gene (5 bases). This CDR3 contains 14 residues. The V gene lost 0 bases and the J gene lost 4 bases, with 9 bases spanning the gap. Germline V gene data show CDR1 as SEHNR and CDR2 as FQNEAQ (reference sequence).

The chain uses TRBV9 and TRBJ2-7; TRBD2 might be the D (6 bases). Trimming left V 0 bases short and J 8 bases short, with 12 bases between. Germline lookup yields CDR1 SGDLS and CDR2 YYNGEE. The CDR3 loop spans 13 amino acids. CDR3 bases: TGTGCCAGCAGCGTAGATGCGGGGCCTAAGCAGTACTTC. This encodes CASSVDAGPKQYF.

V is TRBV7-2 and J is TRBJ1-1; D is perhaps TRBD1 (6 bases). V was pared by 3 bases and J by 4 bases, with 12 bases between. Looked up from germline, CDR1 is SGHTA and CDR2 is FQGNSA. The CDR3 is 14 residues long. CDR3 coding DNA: TGTGCCAGCAGCTTTACAGGGTCTGGCACTGAAGCTTTCTTT. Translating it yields CASSFTGSGTEAFF.

CDR3 sequence reads: CASCPQRGLTDTQYF. CDR3 DNA: TGTGCCAGCTGCCCTCAGCGGGGGCTCACAGATACGCAGTATTTT. This chain links TRBV27 with TRBJ2-3, with 8 bases lining up with TRBD2. V shed 8 bases, J shed 2 bases, and the junction held 9 bases outside the gene matches. The germline gives CDR1 MNHEY, CDR2 SMNVEV (reference sequence). There are 15 residues in the CDR3.

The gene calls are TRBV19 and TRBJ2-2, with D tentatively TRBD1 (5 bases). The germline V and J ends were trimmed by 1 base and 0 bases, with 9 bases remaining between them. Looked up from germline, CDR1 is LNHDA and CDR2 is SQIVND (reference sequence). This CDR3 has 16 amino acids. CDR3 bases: TGTGCCAGTAGTATAGGGGGCAGGGCGAACACCGGGGAGCTGTTTTTT. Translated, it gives CASSIGGRANTGELFF.

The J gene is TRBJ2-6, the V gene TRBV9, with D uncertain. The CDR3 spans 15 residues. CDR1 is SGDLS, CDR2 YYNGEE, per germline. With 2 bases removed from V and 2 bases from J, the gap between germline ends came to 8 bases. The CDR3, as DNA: TGTGCCAGCAGCGTGCGCCGGGCTGGGGCCAACGTCCTGACTTTC. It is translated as CASSVRRAGANVLTF.

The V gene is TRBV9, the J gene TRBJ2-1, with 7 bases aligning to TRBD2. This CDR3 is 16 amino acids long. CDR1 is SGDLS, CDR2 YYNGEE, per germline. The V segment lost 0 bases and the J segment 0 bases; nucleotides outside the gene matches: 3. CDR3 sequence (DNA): TGTGCCAGCAGCGTAGGGGGGGGACTCTCCTACAATGAGCAGTTCTTC. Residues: CASSVGGGLSYNEQFF.

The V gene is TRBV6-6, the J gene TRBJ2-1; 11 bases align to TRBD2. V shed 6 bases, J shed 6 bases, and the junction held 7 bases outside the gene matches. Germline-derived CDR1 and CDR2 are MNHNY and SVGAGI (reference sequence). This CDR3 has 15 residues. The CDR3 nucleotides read TGTGCCAGCAGAAACTTAGCGGGAGGGTCCAATGAGCAGTTCTTC. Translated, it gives CASRNLAGGSNEQFF.

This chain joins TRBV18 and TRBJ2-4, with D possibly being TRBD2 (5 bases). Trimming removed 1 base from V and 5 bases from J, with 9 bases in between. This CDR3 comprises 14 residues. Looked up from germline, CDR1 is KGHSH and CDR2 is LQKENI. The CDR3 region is CASSPREGENIQYF. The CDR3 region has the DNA TGTGCCAGCTCACCACGCGAGGGAGAAAACATTCAGTACTTC.

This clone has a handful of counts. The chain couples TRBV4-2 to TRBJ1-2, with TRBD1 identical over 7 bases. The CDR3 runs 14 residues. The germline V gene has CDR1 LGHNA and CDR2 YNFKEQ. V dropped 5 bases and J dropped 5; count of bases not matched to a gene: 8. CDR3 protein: CASSNVDRDYGYTF. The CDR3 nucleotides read TGTGCCAGCAGCAACGTCGACAGGGATTATGGCTACACCTTC.

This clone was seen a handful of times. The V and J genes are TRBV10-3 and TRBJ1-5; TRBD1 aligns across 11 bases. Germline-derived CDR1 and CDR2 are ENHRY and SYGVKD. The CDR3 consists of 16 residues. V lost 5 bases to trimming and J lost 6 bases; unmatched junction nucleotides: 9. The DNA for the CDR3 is TGTGCCATCAGTACCGGGACAGGGGGTGTGGGTCAGCCCCAGCATTTT. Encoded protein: CAISTGTGGVGQPQHF.

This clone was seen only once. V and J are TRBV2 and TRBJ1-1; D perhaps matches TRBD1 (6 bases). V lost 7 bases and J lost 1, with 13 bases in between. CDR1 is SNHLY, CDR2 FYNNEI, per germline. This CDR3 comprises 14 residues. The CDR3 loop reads CASTPGGQNTEAFF. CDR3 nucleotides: TGTGCCAGCACTCCGGGGGGACAGAACACTGAAGCTTTCTTT.

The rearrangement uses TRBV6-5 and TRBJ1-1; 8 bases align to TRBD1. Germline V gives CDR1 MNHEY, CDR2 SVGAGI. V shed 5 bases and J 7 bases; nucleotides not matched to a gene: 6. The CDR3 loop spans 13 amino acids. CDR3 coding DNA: TGTGCCAGCAGTCCCAGGGGGACAGGTGAAGCTTTCTTT. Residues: CASSPRGTGEAFF.

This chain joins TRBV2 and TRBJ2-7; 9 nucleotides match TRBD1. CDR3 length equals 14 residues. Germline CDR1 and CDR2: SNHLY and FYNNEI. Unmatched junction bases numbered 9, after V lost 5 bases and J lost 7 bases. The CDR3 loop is CASSNGQGLGEQYF. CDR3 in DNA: TGTGCCAGCAGTAATGGACAGGGGTTGGGGGAGCAGTACTTC.

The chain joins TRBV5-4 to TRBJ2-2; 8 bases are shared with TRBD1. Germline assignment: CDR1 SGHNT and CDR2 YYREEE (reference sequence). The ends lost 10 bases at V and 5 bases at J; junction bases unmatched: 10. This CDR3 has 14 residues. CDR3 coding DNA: TGTGCCGCTGCCCAGGGGGCGGGTACCGGGGAGCTGTTTTTT. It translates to CAAAQGAGTGELFF.